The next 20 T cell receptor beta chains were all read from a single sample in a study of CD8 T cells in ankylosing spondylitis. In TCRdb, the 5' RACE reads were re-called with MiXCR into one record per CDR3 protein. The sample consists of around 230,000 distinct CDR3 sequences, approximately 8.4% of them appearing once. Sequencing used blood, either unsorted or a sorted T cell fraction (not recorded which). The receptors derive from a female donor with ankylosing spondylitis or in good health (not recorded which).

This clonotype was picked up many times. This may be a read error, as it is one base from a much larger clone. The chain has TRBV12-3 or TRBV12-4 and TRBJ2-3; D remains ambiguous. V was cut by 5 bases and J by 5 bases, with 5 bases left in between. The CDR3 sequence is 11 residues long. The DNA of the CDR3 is TGTGCCAGCAGTCCCCTAGATACGCAGTATTTT. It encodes CASSPLDTQYF.

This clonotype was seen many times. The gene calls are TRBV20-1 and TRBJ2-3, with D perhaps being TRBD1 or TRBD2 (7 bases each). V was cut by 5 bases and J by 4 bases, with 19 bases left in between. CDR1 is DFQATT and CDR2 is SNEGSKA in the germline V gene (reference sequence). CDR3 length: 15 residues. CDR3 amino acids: CSAGGRQGGSDTQYF. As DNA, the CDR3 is TGCAGTGCTGGGGGCCGACAGGGAGGGTCAGATACGCAGTATTTT.

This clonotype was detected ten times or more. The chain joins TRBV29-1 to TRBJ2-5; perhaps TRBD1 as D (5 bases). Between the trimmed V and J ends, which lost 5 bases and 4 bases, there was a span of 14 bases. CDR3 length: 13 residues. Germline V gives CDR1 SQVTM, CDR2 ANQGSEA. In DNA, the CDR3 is TGCAGCGTTCTTACAGGTATCCCAGAGACCCAGTACTTC. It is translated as CSVLTGIPETQYF. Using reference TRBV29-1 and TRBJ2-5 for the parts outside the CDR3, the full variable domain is SAVISQKPSRDICQRGTSLTIQCQVDSQVTMMFWYRQQPGQSLTLIATANQGSEATYESGFVIDKFPISRPNLTFSTLTVSNMSPEDSSIYLCSVLTGIPETQYFGPGTRLLVL.

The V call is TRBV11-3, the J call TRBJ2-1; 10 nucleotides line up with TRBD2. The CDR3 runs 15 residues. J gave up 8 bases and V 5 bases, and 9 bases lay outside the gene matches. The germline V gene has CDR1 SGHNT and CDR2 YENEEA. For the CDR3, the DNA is TGTGCCAGCAGCCCCGGACTAGCGGCCAGGGATGAGCAGTTCTTC. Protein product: CASSPGLAARDEQFF.

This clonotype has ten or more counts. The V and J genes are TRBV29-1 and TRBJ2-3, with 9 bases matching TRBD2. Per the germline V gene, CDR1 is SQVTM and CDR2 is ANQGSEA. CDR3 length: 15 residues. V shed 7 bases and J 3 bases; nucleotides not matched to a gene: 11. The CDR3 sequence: CSAEGWGLATDTQYF. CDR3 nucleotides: TGCAGCGCTGAGGGGTGGGGACTAGCAACAGATACGCAGTATTTT.

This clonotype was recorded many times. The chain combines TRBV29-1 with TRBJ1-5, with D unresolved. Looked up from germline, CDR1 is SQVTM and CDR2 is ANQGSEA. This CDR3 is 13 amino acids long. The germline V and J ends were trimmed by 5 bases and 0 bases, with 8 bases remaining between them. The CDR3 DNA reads TGCAGCGTTAGGACGGATAGCAATCAGCCCCAGCATTTT. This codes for CSVRTDSNQPQHF.

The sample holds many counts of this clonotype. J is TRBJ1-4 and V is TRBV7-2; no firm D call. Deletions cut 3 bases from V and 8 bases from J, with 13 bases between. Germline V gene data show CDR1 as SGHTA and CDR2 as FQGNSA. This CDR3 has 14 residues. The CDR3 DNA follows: TGTGCCAGCAGCTTCCGGGCGTTTGACGAAAAACTGTTTTTT. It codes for CASSFRAFDEKLFF.

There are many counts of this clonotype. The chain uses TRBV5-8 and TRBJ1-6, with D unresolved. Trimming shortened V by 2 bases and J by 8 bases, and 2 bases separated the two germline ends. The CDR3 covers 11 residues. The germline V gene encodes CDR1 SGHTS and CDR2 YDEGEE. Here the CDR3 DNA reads TGTGCCAGCAGCTTCGATTCACCCCTCCACTTT. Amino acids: CASSFDSPLHF. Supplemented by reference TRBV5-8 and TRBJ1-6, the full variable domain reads EAGVTQSPTHLIKTRGQQATLRCSPISGHTSVYWYQQALGLGLQFLLWYDEGEERNRGNFPPRFSGRQFPNYSSELNVNALELEDSALYLCASSFDSPLHFGNGTRLTVT.

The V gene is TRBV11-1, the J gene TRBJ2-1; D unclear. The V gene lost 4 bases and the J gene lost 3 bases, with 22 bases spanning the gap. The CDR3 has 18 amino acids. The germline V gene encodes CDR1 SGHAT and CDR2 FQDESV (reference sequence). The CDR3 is CASSWARALTSDYNEQFF. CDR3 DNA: TGTGCCAGCAGCTGGGCTAGAGCCTTAACTTCCGACTACAATGAGCAGTTCTTC. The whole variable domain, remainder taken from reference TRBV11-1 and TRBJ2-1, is EAEVAQSPRYKITEKSQAVAFWCDPISGHATLYWYRQILGQGPELLVQFQDESVVDDSQLPKDRFSAERLKGVDSTLKIQPAELGDSAMYLCASSWARALTSDYNEQFFGPGTRLTVL.

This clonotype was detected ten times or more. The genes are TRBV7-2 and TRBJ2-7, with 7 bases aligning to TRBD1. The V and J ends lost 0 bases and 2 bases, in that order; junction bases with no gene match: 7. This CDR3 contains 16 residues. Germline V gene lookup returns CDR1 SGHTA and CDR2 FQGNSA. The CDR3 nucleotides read TGTGCCAGCAGCTTAGCACAGGGGTCAAGAGCCTACGAGCAGTACTTC. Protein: CASSLAQGSRAYEQYF.

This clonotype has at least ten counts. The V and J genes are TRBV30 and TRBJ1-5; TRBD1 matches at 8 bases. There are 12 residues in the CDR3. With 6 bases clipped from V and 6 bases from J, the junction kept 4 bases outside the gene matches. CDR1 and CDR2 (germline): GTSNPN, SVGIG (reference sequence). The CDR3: CACRQGPQPQHF. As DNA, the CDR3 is TGTGCCTGCCGACAGGGGCCTCAGCCCCAGCATTTT.

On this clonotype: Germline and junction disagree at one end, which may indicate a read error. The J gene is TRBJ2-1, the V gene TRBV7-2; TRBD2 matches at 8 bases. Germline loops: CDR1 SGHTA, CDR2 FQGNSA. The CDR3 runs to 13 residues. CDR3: CASSLGSGSELFF. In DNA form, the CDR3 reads TGTGCCAGCAGCTTAGGCAGCGGGAGTGAGCTGTTCTTC.

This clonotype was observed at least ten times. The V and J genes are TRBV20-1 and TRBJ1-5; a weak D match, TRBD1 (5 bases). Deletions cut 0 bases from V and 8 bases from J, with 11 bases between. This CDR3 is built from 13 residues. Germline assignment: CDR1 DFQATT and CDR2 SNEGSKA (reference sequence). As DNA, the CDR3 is TGCAGTGCTAGAGATTTCGGGGGGGAGCCCCAGCATTTT. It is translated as CSARDFGGEPQHF.

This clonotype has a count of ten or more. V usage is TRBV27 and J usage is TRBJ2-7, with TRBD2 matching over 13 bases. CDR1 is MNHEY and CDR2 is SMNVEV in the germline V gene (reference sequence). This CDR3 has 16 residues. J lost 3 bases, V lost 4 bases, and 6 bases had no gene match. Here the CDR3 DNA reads TGTGCCAGCAGTTCCCCCTGGACTAGCGGGAGCTACGAGCAGTACTTC. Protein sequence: CASSSPWTSGSYEQYF.

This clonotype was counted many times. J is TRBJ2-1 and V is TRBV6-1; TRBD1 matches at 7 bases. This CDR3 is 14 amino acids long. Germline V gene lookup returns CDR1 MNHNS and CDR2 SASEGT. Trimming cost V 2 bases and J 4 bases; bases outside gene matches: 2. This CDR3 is CASSEKGAYNEQFF. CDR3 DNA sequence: TGTGCCAGCAGTGAAAAGGGGGCATACAATGAGCAGTTCTTC.

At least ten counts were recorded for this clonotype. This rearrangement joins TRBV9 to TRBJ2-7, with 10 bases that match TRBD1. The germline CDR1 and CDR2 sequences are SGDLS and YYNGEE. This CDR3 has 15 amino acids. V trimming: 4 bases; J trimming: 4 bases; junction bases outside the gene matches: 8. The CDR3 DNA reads TGTGCCAGCAGCCCGCGGACAGGGGGGTGGTACGAGCAGTACTTC. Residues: CASSPRTGGWYEQYF.

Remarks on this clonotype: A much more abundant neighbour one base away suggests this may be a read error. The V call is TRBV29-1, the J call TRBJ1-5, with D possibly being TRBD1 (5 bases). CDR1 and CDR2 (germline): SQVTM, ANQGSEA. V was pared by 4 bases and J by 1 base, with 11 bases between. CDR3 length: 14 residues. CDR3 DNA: TGCAGCGTTGCGCGGGGGAGCAGCAATCAGCCCCAGCATTTT. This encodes CSVARGSSNQPQHF.

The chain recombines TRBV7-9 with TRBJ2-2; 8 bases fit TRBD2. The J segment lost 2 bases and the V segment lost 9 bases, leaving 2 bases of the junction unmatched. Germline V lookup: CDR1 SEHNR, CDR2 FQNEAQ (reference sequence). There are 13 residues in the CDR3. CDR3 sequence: CARLAENTGELFF. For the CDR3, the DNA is TGTGCCAGACTAGCGGAAAACACCGGGGAGCTGTTTTTT.

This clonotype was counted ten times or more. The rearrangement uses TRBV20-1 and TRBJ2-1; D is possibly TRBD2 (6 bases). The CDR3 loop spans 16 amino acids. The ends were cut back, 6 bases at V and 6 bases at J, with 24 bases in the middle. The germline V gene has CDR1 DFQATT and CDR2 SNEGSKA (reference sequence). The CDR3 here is CSAQTGVGTPRNEQFF. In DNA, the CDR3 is TGCAGTGCCCAGACGGGGGTAGGGACTCCTCGCAATGAGCAGTTCTTC.

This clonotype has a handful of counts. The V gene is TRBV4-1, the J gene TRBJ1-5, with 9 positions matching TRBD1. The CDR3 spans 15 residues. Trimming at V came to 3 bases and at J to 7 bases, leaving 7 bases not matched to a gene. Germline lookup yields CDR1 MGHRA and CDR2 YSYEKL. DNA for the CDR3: TGCGCCAGCAGCCAGAGGGGACAGGGCGAACAGCCCCAGCATTTT. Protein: CASSQRGQGEQPQHF.